One and the same sample provided the 17 T cell receptor beta chains below, sequenced in a study of shared clonotypes between healthy human individuals. Using immunoSEQ multiplex PCR, the repertoire was profiled, and TCRdb retains in-frame clones only, with some absent. Of a few million clones listed, around nine tenths are singletons. Sequenced sample: naive CD4+ T cells sorted from blood. Subset defined: CD45RA+ positively selected. The receptors originated from a man younger than 35 in good health.

V is TRBV5-1 and J is TRBJ2-5, with D hard to call. Trimming removed 7 bases from V and 5 bases from J, with 18 bases in between. Germline-derived CDR1 and CDR2 are SGHRS and YFSETQ. This CDR3 is 14 amino acids long. CDR3 nucleotides: TGCGCCAGCGGGCTAGGCCGGCTGACGGAGACCCAGTACTTC. It yields the protein CASGLGRLTETQYF.

Turning to this clone: The same CDR3 arises from other DNA sequences in this sample as well. J is TRBJ2-7 and V is TRBV7-9, with TRBD1 identical over 9 bases. The junction had 3 bases not matched to a gene; V was cut back by 1 base and J by 5 bases. The CDR3 runs 14 residues. Per germline, CDR1 SEHNR and CDR2 FQNEAQ (reference sequence). The CDR3 loop is CASSLDRGLDEQYF. DNA for the CDR3: TGTGCCAGCAGCTTAGACAGGGGGCTGGACGAGCAGTACTTC.

This chain uses TRBV11-2 with TRBJ2-5, with D tentatively TRBD1 or TRBD2 (5 bases each). CDR3 length equals 13 residues. V gave up 2 bases and J gave up 5 bases, with 9 bases separating them. Germline V lookup: CDR1 SGHAT, CDR2 FQNNGV. The CDR3 is CASSLRGTETQYF. The DNA of the CDR3 is TGTGCCAGCAGCTTAAGAGGGACCGAGACCCAGTACTTC.

The V gene is TRBV15, the J gene TRBJ1-3; 9 nucleotides agree with TRBD1. V gave up 8 bases and J gave up 4 bases; unmatched junction bases: 9. The CDR3 covers 15 residues. CDR1 and CDR2 from the germline V gene are LNHNV and YYDKDF (reference sequence). The CDR3: CATSTQGAEGNTIYF. The CDR3 nucleotides read TGTGCCACCTCGACACAGGGGGCTGAGGGAAACACCATATATTTT.

The chain is built from TRBV6-4 and TRBJ1-1; D is unresolved. This CDR3 spans 15 amino acids. The ends were cut back, 6 bases at V and 1 base at J, with 15 bases in the middle. CDR1 is MRHNA, CDR2 SNTAGT, per germline. The CDR3 DNA reads TGTGCCAGCAGACCCGTGGGCTCGGCGAACACTGAAGCTTTCTTT. As protein: CASRPVGSANTEAFF.

The J gene is TRBJ1-3, the V gene TRBV5-4; 8 nucleotides line up with TRBD1. The germline V gene has CDR1 SGHNT and CDR2 YYREEE (reference sequence). The CDR3 has 15 residues. The V gene end was trimmed by 3 bases and the J gene end by 6 bases; junction bases not matched to a gene: 8. The CDR3 coding sequence is TGTGCCAGCAGCTCGGACCGGGACAGGTTAAACACCATATATTTT. Translating it yields CASSSDRDRLNTIYF. The entire variable domain, with the rest obtained from reference TRBV5-4 and TRBJ1-3, is as follows: ETGVTQSPTHLIKTRGQQVTLRCSSQSGHNTVSWYQQALGQGPQFIFQYYREEENGRGNFPPRFSGLQFPNYSSELNVNALELDDSALYLCASSSDRDRLNTIYFGEGSWLTVV.

This sequence joins TRBV30 and TRBJ1-6; D gene unclear. V was clipped by 2 bases and J by 1 base, with 12 bases between them. The CDR3 spans 16 residues. Germline CDR1 GTSNPN, CDR2 SVGIG (reference sequence). The chain's CDR3 is CAWSTPGNSYNSPLHF. The DNA for the CDR3 is TGTGCCTGGAGTACACCCGGGAATTCCTATAATTCACCCCTCCACTTT.

The chain employs TRBV5-6 and TRBJ2-1; maybe TRBD2 (5 bases). V lost 5 bases and J lost 0, with 18 bases in between. Germline CDR1 reads SGHDT; CDR2 reads YYEEEE. The CDR3 consists of 17 residues. The CDR3 spells CASRPSPSPSSYNEQFF. In DNA form, the CDR3 reads TGTGCCAGCAGGCCGAGTCCTAGCCCCAGCTCCTACAATGAGCAGTTCTTC.

The J gene is TRBJ2-5, the V gene TRBV5-1; 13 positions match TRBD2. Trimming took 0 bases from V and 2 from J; bases not matched to a gene: 4. The CDR3 extends over 17 amino acids. From germline, CDR1 is SGHRS and CDR2 YFSETQ. The chain's CDR3 is CASSLGTTSGGQETQYF. The CDR3, as DNA: TGCGCCAGCAGCTTGGGGACGACTAGCGGGGGGCAAGAGACCCAGTACTTC.

V is TRBV6-1 and J is TRBJ2-5; 7 nucleotides match TRBD2. The CDR3 contains 16 residues. V lost 1 base to trimming and J lost 2 bases; unmatched junction nucleotides: 7. CDR1 is MNHNS, CDR2 SASEGT, per germline. The CDR3 DNA follows: TGTGCCAGCAGTGAAGGGTTAGCGGGCTCACAAGAGACCCAGTACTTC. It translates to CASSEGLAGSQETQYF.

The count of this clone is one. The V and J genes are TRBV7-2 and TRBJ2-1; D remains ambiguous. The CDR3 is 13 residues long. The V end lost 1 base, the J end lost 7 bases, and 8 bases lay between the germline ends. The germline gives CDR1 SGHTA, CDR2 FQGNSA. CDR3 in DNA: TGTGCCAGCAGCTTAGTACAAATTAATGAGCAGTTCTTC. It translates to CASSLVQINEQFF.

The sample holds one count of this clone. The chain is built from TRBV7-2 and TRBJ2-3; TRBD1 agrees at 7 bases. Unmatched junction bases numbered 6, after V lost 3 bases and J lost 12 bases. Per the germline V gene, CDR1 is SGHTA and CDR2 is FQGNSA. CDR3 size: 12 residues. The CDR3 region has the DNA TGTGCCAGCAGCTTCAACAGGGGAGTTCAGTATTTT. It is translated as CASSFNRGVQYF.

This rearrangement joins TRBV11-2 to TRBJ2-3; 10 bases map to TRBD2. The CDR3 is 19 amino acids. The germline V gene encodes CDR1 SGHAT and CDR2 FQNNGV. V gave up 3 bases and J gave up 0 bases; unmatched junction bases: 12. CDR3 region: CASSLGRVKRGGSTDTQYF. The CDR3 nucleotides are TGTGCCAGCAGCTTGGGTAGAGTTAAGCGGGGGGGCAGCACAGATACGCAGTATTTT.

With regard to this clone: Different DNA sequences within this sample yield the same CDR3. J is TRBJ2-1 and V is TRBV5-1; 10 bases map to TRBD1. V lost 2 bases and J lost 7; bases outside the gene matches: 3. Germline values: CDR1 SGHRS, CDR2 YFSETQ. The CDR3 is 14 amino acids. CDR3 sequence: CASSFGQGGNEQFF. Written as DNA, the CDR3 is TGCGCCAGCAGCTTCGGACAGGGGGGGAATGAGCAGTTCTTC. The full variable domain, its missing parts supplied by reference TRBV5-1 and TRBJ2-1, is KAGVTQTPRYLIKTRGQQVTLSCSPISGHRSVSWYQQTPGQGLQFLFEYFSETQRNKGNFPGRFSGRQFSNSRSEMNVSTLELGDSALYLCASSFGQGGNEQFFGPGTRLTVL.

Of note for this clone: The sample holds other DNA sequences that translate to the same CDR3. This rearrangement joins TRBV5-1 to TRBJ1-5; D not certain. This CDR3 is built from 14 residues. Trimming cost V 0 bases and J 3 bases, with 7 bases left between them. CDR1 is SGHRS, CDR2 YFSETQ, per germline. CDR3 loop: CASSLDGVNQPQHF. The DNA for the CDR3 is TGCGCCAGCAGCTTGGATGGGGTCAATCAGCCCCAGCATTTT.

The J gene is TRBJ2-3, the V gene TRBV7-9; D not resolved. Trimming stripped 5 bases from V and 0 bases from J, with 15 bases between. Germline values: CDR1 SEHNR, CDR2 FQNEAQ (reference sequence). CDR3 size: 16 residues. The CDR3 nucleotides are TGTGCCAGCAGCCGTGATGGAGCCTCCAGCACAGATACGCAGTATTTT. The encoded protein is CASSRDGASSTDTQYF.

V is TRBV18 and J is TRBJ2-5, with TRBD1 as a possible D gene (6 bases). The CDR3 contains 14 residues. Trimming cost V 2 bases and J 5 bases, with 12 bases left between them. Per germline, CDR1 KGHSH and CDR2 LQKENI. Written as DNA, the CDR3 is TGTGCCAGCTCACCAGGGCAGGGGACGGAGACCCAGTACTTC. Translated, it gives CASSPGQGTETQYF.